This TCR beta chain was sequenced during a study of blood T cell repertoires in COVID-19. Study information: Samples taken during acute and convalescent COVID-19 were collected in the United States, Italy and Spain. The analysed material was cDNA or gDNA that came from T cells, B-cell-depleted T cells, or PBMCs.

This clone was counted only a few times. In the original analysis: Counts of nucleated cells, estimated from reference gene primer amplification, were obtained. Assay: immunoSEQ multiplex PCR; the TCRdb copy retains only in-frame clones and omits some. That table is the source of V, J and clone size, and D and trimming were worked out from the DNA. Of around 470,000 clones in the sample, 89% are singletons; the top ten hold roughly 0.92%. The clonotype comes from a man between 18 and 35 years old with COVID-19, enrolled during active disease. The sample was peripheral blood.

CDR3 region: CASRQRDSSEQYF. The CDR3 DNA reads as TGTGCCAGCCGTCAGCGGGACTCTAGCGAGCAGTACTTC. The V call is TRBV27, the J call TRBJ2-7, with 7 bases lining up with TRBD2. This CDR3 has 13 amino acids. J lost 6 bases, V lost 8 bases, and 10 bases had no gene match. Germline CDR1 is MNHEY and CDR2 is SMNVEV (reference sequence).